The clone carrying this TCR beta chain has just a few counts. Trimming stripped 3 bases from V and 4 bases from J, with 9 bases between. This CDR3 has 13 amino acids. This specimen belongs to a study of T-cell reconstitution after alpha-beta-depleted transplantation in children. A TCRbeta library incorporating unique molecular identifiers was prepared. TCRdb independently ran MiXCR on the PCR reads; one entry per CDR3 protein. The data show some 600,000 distinct CDR3 sequences, approximately 16% seen once. The chain is built from TRBV12-3 or TRBV12-4 and TRBJ1-1, with D hard to call. The sequence came from a human donor who donated a stem cell graft to a child with acute myeloid leukemia. The source was PBMCs from the stem cell graft donor, collected from the stem cell graft. In DNA, the CDR3 is TGTGCCAGCAGTTTGTGGCAGTCCACTGAAGCTTTCTTT. Translation: CASSLWQSTEAFF.